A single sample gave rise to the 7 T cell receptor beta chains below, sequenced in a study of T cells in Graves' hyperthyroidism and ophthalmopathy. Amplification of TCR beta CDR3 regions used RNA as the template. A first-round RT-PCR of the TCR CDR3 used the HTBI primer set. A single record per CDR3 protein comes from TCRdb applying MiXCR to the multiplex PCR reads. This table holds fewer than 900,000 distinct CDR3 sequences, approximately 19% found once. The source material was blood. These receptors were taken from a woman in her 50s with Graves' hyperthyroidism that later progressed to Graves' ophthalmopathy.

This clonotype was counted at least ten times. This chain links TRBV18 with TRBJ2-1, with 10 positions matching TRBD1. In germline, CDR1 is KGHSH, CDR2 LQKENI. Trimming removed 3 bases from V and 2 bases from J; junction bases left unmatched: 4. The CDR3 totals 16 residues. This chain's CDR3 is CASSPPGTGAYNEQFF. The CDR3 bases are TGTGCCAGCTCACCGCCCGGGACAGGGGCCTACAATGAGCAGTTCTTC.

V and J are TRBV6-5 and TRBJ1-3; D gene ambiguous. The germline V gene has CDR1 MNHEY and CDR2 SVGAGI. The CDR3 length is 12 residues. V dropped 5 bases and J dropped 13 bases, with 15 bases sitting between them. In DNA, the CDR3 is TGTGCCAGCAGTCTCCTCGAGGGCCCGATATATTTT. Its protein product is CASSLLEGPIYF.

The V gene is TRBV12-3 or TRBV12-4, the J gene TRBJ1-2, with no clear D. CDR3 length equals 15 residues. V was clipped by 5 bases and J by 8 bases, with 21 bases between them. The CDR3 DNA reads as TGTGCCAGCAGTGGCCGGCGATTGGGATTTGGGGGCTACACCTTC. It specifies CASSGRRLGFGGYTF.

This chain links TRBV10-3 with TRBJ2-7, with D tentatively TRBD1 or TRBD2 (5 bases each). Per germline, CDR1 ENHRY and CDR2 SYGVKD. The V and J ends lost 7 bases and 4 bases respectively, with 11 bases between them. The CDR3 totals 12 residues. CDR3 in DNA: TGTGCCATCACCGGGACGGGGTACGAGCAGTACTTC. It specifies CAITGTGYEQYF.

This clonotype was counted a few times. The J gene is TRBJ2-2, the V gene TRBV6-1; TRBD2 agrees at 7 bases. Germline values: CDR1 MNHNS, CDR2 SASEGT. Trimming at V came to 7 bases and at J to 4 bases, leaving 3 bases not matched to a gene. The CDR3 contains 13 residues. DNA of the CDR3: TGTGCCAGCATGCGGGGGTTCACCGGGGAGCTGTTTTTT. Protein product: CASMRGFTGELFF.

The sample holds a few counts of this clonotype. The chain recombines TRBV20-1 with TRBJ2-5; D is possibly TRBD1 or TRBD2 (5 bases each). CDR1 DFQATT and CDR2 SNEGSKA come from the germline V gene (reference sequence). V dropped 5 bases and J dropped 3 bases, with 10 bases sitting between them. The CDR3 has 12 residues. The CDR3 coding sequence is TGCAGTGCTTCCGGGGACGAAGAGACCCAGTACTTC. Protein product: CSASGDEETQYF.

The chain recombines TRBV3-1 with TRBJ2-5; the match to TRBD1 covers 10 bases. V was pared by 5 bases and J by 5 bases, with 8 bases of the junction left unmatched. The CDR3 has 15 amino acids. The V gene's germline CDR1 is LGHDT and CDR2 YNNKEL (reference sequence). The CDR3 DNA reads TGTGCCAGCAGCTTACGACAGGGGGCGCGGGAGACCCAGTACTTC. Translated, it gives CASSLRQGARETQYF.